This T cell receptor beta chain was documented in a study of blood T cell repertoires in COVID-19. This clone appeared once. Original processing notes: Estimation of nucleated cell counts was performed using reference gene primer amplification. TCRdb keeps only in-frame clones here, not all; method: immunoSEQ multiplex PCR. From that table come the V and J calls and clone size; the DNA was used to work out D and trimming. The data hold fewer than 400,000 clones, with about nine tenths observed a single time. The sample consisted of peripheral blood. The TCR comes from a woman between 25 and 40 years old with COVID-19, enrolled during active disease.

CDR3 sequence (DNA): TGCAGTGCTACTGAAAGGGCTAGCGGGCTTGGCGATACGCAGTATTTT. Amino acid sequence: CSATERASGLGDTQYF. This sequence joins TRBV20-1 and TRBJ2-3; 8 bases are a match to TRBD2. V was clipped by 4 bases and J by 6 bases; unmatched bases: 15. The germline CDR1 and CDR2 sequences are DFQATT and SNEGSKA (reference sequence). This CDR3 comprises 16 residues.